This TCR beta chain was retrieved from a study of shared clonotypes between healthy human individuals. Across the whole study: The people who gave samples were a couple of women and a few men aged 18 to 49. Per donor, three plates held CD4 naive cells, three held CD4 memory, two held CD8 naive and one held CD8 memory.

Some clones are missing from TCRdb's copy, which holds only in-frame ones; the method was immunoSEQ multiplex PCR. The sample holds under 2,000,000 clones; about 95% are singletons and the top ten take roughly 1%. Naive CD8 cells were CD45RO-negative, positively selected for CCR7, excluding terminally differentiated effector memory CD45RA+ cells. Donors, without exception, were Caucasian adults residing in Nashville, Tennessee. The junction had 9 bases not matched to a gene; V was cut back by 5 bases and J by 2 bases. The length of the CDR3 is 15 residues. Germline loops: CDR1 LNHDA, CDR2 SQIVND (reference sequence).

Sample: naive CD8+ T cells sorted from blood. The sequence derives from a man between 18 and 29 years old in good health. The chain is built from TRBV19 and TRBJ2-7, with 7 nucleotides matching TRBD2. This CDR3 is CASSPREGKPYEQYF. The CDR3 DNA sequence: TGTGCCAGTAGTCCAAGGGAGGGGAAACCCTACGAGCAGTACTTC.